These 17 T cell receptor beta chains came from one sample sequenced in a study of T cell responses to AZD1222 COVID-19 vaccine. Assay used: immunoSEQ multiplex PCR; TCRdb lists only in-frame clones, some missing. The table lists under 150,000 clones, over 75% of them singletons. Specimen: peripheral blood, collected 28 days after the second AZD1222 dose. The receptors originated from an adult who received the AZD1222 COVID-19 vaccine.

V and J are TRBV7-2 and TRBJ2-5; 12 positions agree with TRBD2. The CDR3 consists of 16 residues. Germline lookup yields CDR1 SGHTA and CDR2 FQGNSA. V lost 5 bases to trimming and J lost 6 bases; unmatched junction nucleotides: 10. CDR3 coding DNA: TGTGCCAGCAGCCCGCCCGGGACTAGCGGGTTTAAGACCCAGTACTTC. This translates into CASSPPGTSGFKTQYF.

V and J are TRBV3-1 (or the pseudogene TRBV3-2) and TRBJ2-1; TRBD2 matches 8 bases. Germline V gene sequence: CDR1 LGHDT, CDR2 YNNKEL (reference sequence). The trim removed 1 base at V and 12 bases at J, leaving 14 bases unmatched. The CDR3 extends over 16 amino acids. In nucleotides, the CDR3 is TGTGCCAGCAGCCAAGGCCCTACTAGCGGACCCGGTACGCAGTTCTTC. It is translated as CASSQGPTSGPGTQFF.

This chain uses TRBV10-1 with TRBJ1-3, with D perhaps matching TRBD1 (5 bases). Trimming cost V 6 bases and J 2 bases, with 11 bases left between them. Germline V gives CDR1 WNHNN, CDR2 SYGVQD (reference sequence). The CDR3 runs 14 residues. The CDR3 sequence: CASSGGTAGNTIYF. DNA of the CDR3: TGCGCCAGCAGCGGCGGGACGGCTGGAAACACCATATATTTT.

V usage is TRBV15 and J usage is TRBJ1-6; D is unclear. The V end lost 4 bases, the J end lost 8 bases, and 15 bases lay between the germline ends. There are 15 residues in the CDR3. From germline, CDR1 is LNHNV and CDR2 YYDKDF (reference sequence). DNA of the CDR3: TGTGCCACCAGCAAATTGGACTTAAGCGATTCACCCCTCCACTTT. Protein sequence: CATSKLDLSDSPLHF.

The J gene is TRBJ2-5, the V gene TRBV2; 8 bases line up with TRBD2. Per the germline V gene, CDR1 is SNHLY and CDR2 is FYNNEI. Trimming removed 10 bases from V and 5 bases from J; junction bases left unmatched: 18. The CDR3 covers 16 residues. The CDR3, as DNA: TGTGCCAAGCGTTTGATAGCGGGGTCTTCTATGGAGACCCAGTACTTC. This gives the protein CAKRLIAGSSMETQYF. Full variable domain (remainder filled in from reference TRBV2 and TRBJ2-5): EPEVTQTPSHQVTQMGQEVILRCVPISNHLYFYWYRQILGQKVEFLVSFYNNEISEKSEIFDDQFSVERPDGSNFTLKIRSTKLEDSAMYFCAKRLIAGSSMETQYFGPGTRLLVL.

The gene calls are TRBV5-1 and TRBJ2-5; D ambiguous. The germline V and J ends were trimmed by 4 bases and 5 bases, with 30 bases remaining between them. Looked up from germline, CDR1 is SGHRS and CDR2 is YFSETQ. The CDR3 spans 19 residues. CDR3 sequence (DNA): TGCGCCAGCAGCCTGGTCCCGGAACTACATATTACGGCTTTGGAGACCCAGTACTTC. Its translation is CASSLVPELHITALETQYF.

This clone was detected once. CDR3: CASSVEGSNEKLFF. For the CDR3, the DNA is TGCGCCAGCTCGGTAGAGGGTTCTAATGAAAAACTGTTTTTT. The chain is built from TRBV5-1 and TRBJ1-4, with D hard to call. V lost 7 bases and J lost 3, with 13 bases in between. CDR3 length: 14 residues. Germline CDR1 and CDR2: SGHRS and YFSETQ. Drawing the rest from reference TRBV5-1 and TRBJ1-4, the complete variable domain is KAGVTQTPRYLIKTRGQQVTLSCSPISGHRSVSWYQQTPGQGLQFLFEYFSETQRNKGNFPGRFSGRQFSNSRSEMNVSTLELGDSALYLCASSVEGSNEKLFFGSGTQLSVL.

CDR3 coding DNA: TGTGCCAGCACCCACGGAGGGCCCGCTGGCTACACCTTC. This codes for CASTHGGPAGYTF. J is TRBJ1-2 and V is TRBV28; unclear D gene. CDR1 MDHEN and CDR2 SYDVKM come from the germline V gene. This CDR3 contains 13 residues. Trimming shortened V by 7 bases and J by 7 bases, and 16 bases separated the two germline ends.

This clone appeared once. The rearrangement joins TRBV4-1 to TRBJ2-1; 11 nucleotides align to TRBD2. Germline V gene data show CDR1 as MGHRA and CDR2 as YSYEKL. The length of the CDR3 is 17 residues. Trimming took 4 bases from V and 6 from J; bases not matched to a gene: 11. The CDR3 bases are TGCGCCAGCAGCCCCCCCCCGGGAACTAGCGGGGGCAATGAGCAGTTCTTC. Translated, it gives CASSPPPGTSGGNEQFF.

The table lists this clone with a few counts. The chain couples TRBV5-1 to TRBJ2-2; tentatively, D is TRBD2 (6 bases). The CDR3 spans 15 residues. Trimming took off 4 bases at V and 4 bases at J, with 14 bases between the two ends. Looked up from germline, CDR1 is SGHRS and CDR2 is YFSETQ. This CDR3 is CASSRGGRGTGELFF. In DNA form, the CDR3 reads TGCGCCAGCAGCCGCGGAGGGAGAGGCACCGGGGAGCTGTTTTTT.

V and J are TRBV7-9 and TRBJ1-5; 8 positions agree with TRBD1. CDR3 length: 16 residues. Germline CDR1 is SEHNR and CDR2 is FQNEAQ (reference sequence). J lost 0 bases, V lost 5 bases, and 6 bases had no gene match. This chain's CDR3 is CASSPGGADSNQPQHF. The DNA of the CDR3 is TGTGCCAGCAGCCCAGGGGGCGCAGATAGCAATCAGCCCCAGCATTTT.

The rearrangement links TRBV24-1 to TRBJ1-5; D is unclear. V dropped 9 bases and J dropped 7 bases, with 15 bases sitting between them. There are 13 residues in the CDR3. Germline assignment: CDR1 KGHDR and CDR2 SFDVKD. The CDR3 here is CATPIGVGQPQHF. CDR3 DNA sequence: TGTGCCACCCCCATCGGGGTAGGGCAGCCCCAGCATTTT.

V usage is TRBV6-1 and J usage is TRBJ2-7; 9 nucleotides align to TRBD1. The CDR3 is 15 amino acids. Germline lookup yields CDR1 MNHNS and CDR2 SASEGT. J gave up 4 bases and V 0 bases, and 4 bases lay outside the gene matches. CDR3 protein: CASSEAEDRGYEQYF. The CDR3, as DNA: TGTGCCAGCAGTGAAGCTGAGGACAGGGGTTACGAGCAGTACTTC.

The chain uses TRBV18 and TRBJ1-6; 10 bases agree with TRBD1. CDR1 is KGHSH and CDR2 is LQKENI in the germline V gene. The CDR3 is 14 amino acids. V dropped 3 bases and J dropped 10; count of bases not matched to a gene: 3. This chain's CDR3 is CASSPGQGLSPLHF. CDR3 bases: TGTGCCAGCTCACCGGGACAGGGGCTGTCACCCCTCCACTTT.

V usage is TRBV11-2 and J usage is TRBJ1-2; tentative D call: TRBD1 (5 bases). The CDR3 length is 16 residues. Germline V gene data show CDR1 as SGHAT and CDR2 as FQNNGV. Trimming took off 6 bases at V and 4 bases at J, with 21 bases between the two ends. The CDR3 coding sequence is TGTGCCAGCAGTCCCAACAGGTTCCGGGGATCCTATGGCTACACCTTC. Protein product: CASSPNRFRGSYGYTF.

V gene TRBV7-8 combines with J gene TRBJ1-4; D ambiguous. V was clipped by 5 bases and J by 1 base, with 14 bases between them. The CDR3 covers 16 residues. Germline CDR1 reads SGHVS; CDR2 reads FQNEAQ. The CDR3 is CASSRIFGLTNEKLFF. The CDR3 bases are TGTGCCAGCAGCCGGATTTTTGGGCTAACTAATGAAAAACTGTTTTTT.

The chain uses TRBV30 and TRBJ1-3; no clear D gene. Deletions cut 0 bases from V and 3 bases from J, with 12 bases between. Germline CDR1 and CDR2: GTSNPN and SVGIG (reference sequence). The CDR3 extends over 15 amino acids. This chain's CDR3 is CAWSVRGVFGNTIYF. The CDR3 DNA is TGTGCCTGGAGTGTACGGGGAGTCTTTGGAAACACCATATATTTT.